This TCR beta chain was sequenced for a study of PD-L1 blockade in urothelial cancer. CDR1 is SGHTA and CDR2 is FQGNSA in the germline V gene. This CDR3 is built from 15 residues. Trimming stripped 5 bases from V and 2 bases from J, with 16 bases between. Synthetic TCR analog templates were spiked into each PCR. Using immunoSEQ multiplex PCR, the repertoire was profiled, and TCRdb retains in-frame clones only, with some absent. This table holds tens of thousands of clones, around 90% found once. Patients were living with locally advanced or metastatic urothelial carcinoma. Specimen: PBMCs, collected around atezolizumab (anti-PD-L1) treatment. The chain joins TRBV7-2 to TRBJ2-7; weak D call: TRBD1 (6 bases). The receptor was derived from a man between 45 and 60 years old with urothelial cancer. The DNA for the CDR3 is TGTGCCAGCAGCCCAACCGGGACACTCACCTACGAGCAGTACTTC. Residues: CASSPTGTLTYEQYF. The full variable domain, in which reference TRBV7-2 and TRBJ2-7 provide the parts outside the CDR3, is GAGVSQSPSNKVTEKGKDVELRCDPISGHTALYWYRQSLGQGLEFLIYFQGNSAPDKSGLPSDRFSAERTGGSVSTLTIQRTQQEDSAVYLCASSPTGTLTYEQYFGPGTRLTVT.